The source of this T cell receptor beta chain is a study of cytomegalovirus exposure and HLA in healthy donors. Study in general: Within an early data release were about 90 million unique TCRs drawn from HLA-typed donors. Broader study findings: The classifier reportedly diagnosed cytomegalovirus status with high specificity and sensitivity. Roughly even sequencing depth across donors was the assumption behind the presence/absence analyses.

PCR used 60 Vbeta primers and 13 Jbeta primers. Using immunoSEQ multiplex PCR, the repertoire was profiled, and TCRdb retains in-frame clones only, with some absent. The table counts more than 95,000 clones; around 2.4% lies in the top ten. Comment on this clone: Its antigen is currently unknown.

There are 10 residues in the CDR3. This TCR came from a man aged 40-49 years in good health and CMV-seronegative. The chain recombines TRBV21-1 with TRBJ2-7; the table's D call, TRBD1, has no DNA check behind it. TRBV21-1 is reported as a pseudogene. Material: PBMCs. CDR3 DNA: TGTGCCAGCAATGGCTCCGAGCAGTACTTC. Residues: CASNGSEQYF.